These 25 T cell receptor beta chains came from one sample sequenced in a study of control samples from healthy donors and cancer patients. Clones were sequenced by immunoSEQ multiplex PCR, and TCRdb holds only the in-frame ones, with some missing. The profile shows about 180,000 clones, 85% to 90% of them singletons. Sequenced material: blood. These receptors originate from a woman in her forties or fifties in good health.

The rearrangement links TRBV27 to TRBJ2-7; 7 bases match TRBD1. The CDR3 spans 14 residues. V dropped 5 bases and J dropped 0; count of bases not matched to a gene: 4. Looked up from germline, CDR1 is MNHEY and CDR2 is SMNVEV (reference sequence). This CDR3 reads CASSKGQSSYEQYF. The CDR3 DNA reads TGTGCCAGCAGTAAGGGACAGAGCTCCTACGAGCAGTACTTC.

The chain uses TRBV5-1 and TRBJ2-1; 9 bases fit TRBD2. The CDR3 is made up of 14 amino acids. Germline-derived CDR1 and CDR2 are SGHRS and YFSETQ. V lost 4 bases to trimming and J lost 2 bases; unmatched junction nucleotides: 1. CDR3 sequence reads: CASSPSGTYNEQFF. The CDR3 DNA reads TGCGCCAGCAGCCCTAGCGGGACCTACAATGAGCAGTTCTTC.

V usage is TRBV7-3 and J usage is TRBJ2-7; D gene ambiguous. Germline assignment: CDR1 SGHTA and CDR2 FQGTGA. Trimming took 6 bases from V and 3 from J, leaving 18 bases between them. The CDR3 covers 15 residues. The CDR3 is CASSAQHAKDYEQYF. The DNA for the CDR3 is TGTGCCAGCAGTGCCCAACACGCCAAGGACTACGAGCAGTACTTC.

The chain joins TRBV19 to TRBJ2-1; 10 bases line up with TRBD1. The CDR3 is made up of 19 amino acids. Losses at the gene ends were 7 bases for V and 1 base for J; bases not matched to a gene: 16. Germline CDR1 reads LNHDA; CDR2 reads SQIVND (reference sequence). The CDR3 sequence is CASNGNPGQGGRSYNEQFF. DNA for the CDR3: TGTGCCAGTAATGGGAATCCCGGACAGGGGGGAAGGTCCTACAATGAGCAGTTCTTC.

The J gene is TRBJ1-2, the V gene TRBV6-5, with 8 bases identical to TRBD1. Germline loops: CDR1 MNHEY, CDR2 SVGAGI. V trimming: 6 bases; J trimming: 8 bases; junction bases outside the gene matches: 8. CDR3 length: 13 amino acids. DNA of the CDR3: TGTGCCAGCAGCTCCCTGACAGGGGTCGGCTACACCTTC. It codes for CASSSLTGVGYTF.

This clone was observed a few times. This chain's CDR3 is CASSQAGFLAGRTYEQYF. The CDR3 region has the DNA TGCGCCAGCAGCCAAGCCGGATTTCTAGCGGGCCGGACCTACGAGCAGTACTTC. The V call is TRBV4-3, the J call TRBJ2-7, with TRBD2 matching 8 bases. The CDR3 sequence is 18 residues long. J was trimmed by 2 bases and V by 1 base; bases with no gene match: 13. The germline V gene has CDR1 LGHNA and CDR2 YSLEER.

V usage is TRBV9 and J usage is TRBJ2-5; D may match TRBD1 or TRBD2 (5 bases each). V was cut by 4 bases and J by 7 bases, with 20 bases left in between. The CDR3 runs to 15 residues. Germline-derived CDR1 and CDR2 are SGDLS and YYNGEE. CDR3 loop: CASSFEPGTDGTQYF. Here the CDR3 DNA reads TGTGCCAGCAGCTTTGAGCCCGGGACCGATGGGACCCAGTACTTC.

The gene calls are TRBV30 and TRBJ2-4; either TRBD1 or TRBD2 may supply D (5 bases each). Per germline, CDR1 GTSNPN and CDR2 SVGIG (reference sequence). The V end was cut by 1 base, the J end by 5 bases, with 21 bases between. The CDR3 consists of 17 residues. CDR3 coding DNA: TGTGCCTGGAGTGCAAACCCCTCCAGTAGGGGACAAAACATTCAGTACTTC. Amino acids: CAWSANPSSRGQNIQYF. The whole variable domain, remainder taken from reference TRBV30 and TRBJ2-4, is SQTIHQWPATLVQPVGSPLSLECTVEGTSNPNLYWYRQAAGRGLQLLFYSVGIGQISSEVPQNLSASRPQDRQFILSSKKLLLSDSGFYLCAWSANPSSRGQNIQYFGAGTRLSVL.

This chain connects TRBV5-1 to TRBJ1-2; 10 positions agree with TRBD1. Germline V gene sequence: CDR1 SGHRS, CDR2 YFSETQ. There are 18 residues in the CDR3. V was clipped by 4 bases and J by 5 bases; unmatched bases: 17. In DNA, the CDR3 is TGCGCCAGCAGCCGGACCCCCCCCCGACAGGGGGCCTTATATGGCTACACCTTC. Translated: CASSRTPPRQGALYGYTF.

The CDR3 sequence is CASSIGANYGYTF. The DNA for the CDR3 is TGTGCCAGTAGTATAGGAGCTAACTATGGCTACACCTTC. The chain employs TRBV19 and TRBJ1-2; D gene ambiguous. Trimming took 1 base from V and 0 from J, leaving 3 bases between them. The CDR3 spans 13 residues. CDR1 is LNHDA and CDR2 is SQIVND in the germline V gene (reference sequence).

This chain links TRBV5-1 with TRBJ2-2; a possible D gene is TRBD1 (5 bases). CDR1 and CDR2 from the germline V gene are SGHRS and YFSETQ. The CDR3 consists of 13 residues. Trimming removed 4 bases from V and 5 bases from J, with 9 bases in between. The CDR3 loop is CASSVDSTGELFF. CDR3 coding DNA: TGCGCCAGCAGCGTAGACAGTACCGGGGAGCTGTTTTTT. The full variable domain, rest sourced from reference TRBV5-1 and TRBJ2-2, is KAGVTQTPRYLIKTRGQQVTLSCSPISGHRSVSWYQQTPGQGLQFLFEYFSETQRNKGNFPGRFSGRQFSNSRSEMNVSTLELGDSALYLCASSVDSTGELFFGEGSRLTVL.

The rearrangement joins TRBV4-3 to TRBJ1-4; D gene ambiguous. Trimming stripped 5 bases from V and 8 bases from J, with 18 bases between. The CDR3 extends over 15 amino acids. Germline CDR1 reads LGHNA; CDR2 reads YSLEER. CDR3 sequence (DNA): TGCGCCAGCAGCAAGTCCCTGGCGGTGGTCGAAAAACTGTTTTTT. Translation gives CASSKSLAVVEKLFF.

The V gene is TRBV12-3 or TRBV12-4, the J gene TRBJ1-5; no clear D gene. Trimming left V 7 bases short and J 6 bases short, with 13 bases between. The CDR3 contains 13 residues. As DNA, the CDR3 is TGTGCCAGCAACTTCGGCTTCGCTCAGCCCCAGCATTTT. Its translation: CASNFGFAQPQHF.

The V call is TRBV11-3, the J call TRBJ2-7; D remains ambiguous. Germline assignment: CDR1 SGHNT and CDR2 YENEEA. There are 13 residues in the CDR3. V lost 5 bases and J lost 0, with 8 bases in between. CDR3 bases: TGTGCCAGCAGCGAAGGTTCCTCCTACGAGCAGTACTTC. This translates into CASSEGSSYEQYF.

The chain has TRBV4-3 and TRBJ2-3; TRBD1 agrees at 7 bases. From germline, CDR1 is LGHNA and CDR2 YSLEER. V lost 3 bases to trimming and J lost 5 bases; unmatched junction nucleotides: 8. CDR3 length equals 15 residues. The CDR3 loop is CASSQDLTGIDTQYF. CDR3 coding DNA: TGCGCCAGCAGCCAGGACTTGACAGGGATAGATACGCAGTATTTT.

The chain links TRBV24-1 to TRBJ2-1; no clear D gene. V was clipped by 0 bases and J by 4 bases, with 12 bases between them. The CDR3 runs to 16 residues. Germline V gene lookup returns CDR1 KGHDR and CDR2 SFDVKD. This chain's CDR3 is CATSDLPRADYNEQFF. In nucleotides, the CDR3 is TGTGCCACCAGTGATTTGCCTAGGGCGGATTACAATGAGCAGTTCTTC.

The chain employs TRBV28 and TRBJ1-2; no reliable D call. This CDR3 has 13 residues. Trimming left V 6 bases short and J 6 bases short, with 14 bases between. The germline gives CDR1 MDHEN, CDR2 SYDVKM. The CDR3: CASRFRLPNGYTF. CDR3 DNA: TGTGCCAGCAGGTTCCGACTTCCGAATGGCTACACCTTC.

The J gene is TRBJ1-2, the V gene TRBV4-3; no clear D. CDR3 length equals 14 residues. With 0 bases removed from V and 4 bases from J, the gap between germline ends came to 9 bases. The germline V gene encodes CDR1 LGHNA and CDR2 YSLEER. CDR3 in amino acids: CASSQDPGPYGYTF. The CDR3 region has the DNA TGCGCCAGCAGCCAAGATCCTGGCCCCTATGGCTACACCTTC.

The chain uses TRBV7-9 and TRBJ2-1; D call uncertain. V shed 10 bases and J shed 2 bases, with 15 bases lying between them. Germline CDR1 is SEHNR and CDR2 is FQNEAQ (reference sequence). The CDR3 has 14 amino acids. For the CDR3, the DNA is TGTGCCAAGGGCCTCTCGCCGACCTACAATGAGCAGTTCTTC. Its translation: CAKGLSPTYNEQFF.

The rearrangement links TRBV5-6 to TRBJ1-6; D gene ambiguous. V was shortened by 5 bases and J by 6 bases, with 12 bases between the two germline ends. The CDR3 loop spans 14 amino acids. CDR1 and CDR2 (germline): SGHDT, YYEEEE. DNA of the CDR3: TGTGCCAGCAGTCCAAGCCTGGTTAATTCACCCCTCCACTTT. This gives the protein CASSPSLVNSPLHF.

The chain has TRBV7-2 and TRBJ2-1; 8 bases line up with TRBD2. The CDR3 runs 16 residues. The J segment lost 0 bases and the V segment lost 5 bases, leaving 6 bases of the junction unmatched. Germline loops: CDR1 SGHTA, CDR2 FQGNSA. CDR3 region: CASSRGGQPSYNEQFF. The CDR3 DNA follows: TGTGCCAGCAGCCGGGGGGGGCAACCCTCCTACAATGAGCAGTTCTTC. Full variable domain (missing parts from reference TRBV7-2 and TRBJ2-1): GAGVSQSPSNKVTEKGKDVELRCDPISGHTALYWYRQSLGQGLEFLIYFQGNSAPDKSGLPSDRFSAERTGGSVSTLTIQRTQQEDSAVYLCASSRGGQPSYNEQFFGPGTRLTVL.

This clone was recorded once. The chain couples TRBV19 to TRBJ2-7; 7 nucleotides line up with TRBD1. J was trimmed by 3 bases and V by 7 bases; bases with no gene match: 6. Germline values: CDR1 LNHDA, CDR2 SQIVND (reference sequence). This CDR3 comprises 13 residues. In DNA, the CDR3 is TGTGCCAGTATGTCCAGGACAGGCTACGAGCAGTACTTC. This codes for CASMSRTGYEQYF. The full variable domain, in which reference TRBV19 and TRBJ2-7 provide the parts outside the CDR3, is DGGITQSPKYLFRKEGQNVTLSCEQNLNHDAMYWYRQDPGQGLRLIYYSQIVNDFQKGDIAEGYSVSREKKESFPLTVTSAQKNPTAFYLCASMSRTGYEQYFGPGTRLTVT.

The V and J genes are TRBV19 and TRBJ1-1, with D unresolved. The CDR3 sequence is 14 residues long. Germline CDR1 and CDR2: LNHDA and SQIVND (reference sequence). V was shortened by 3 bases and J by 4 bases, with 12 bases between the two germline ends. The CDR3 nucleotides read TGTGCCAGTAGTATCGCTCAGATTACCACTGAAGCTTTCTTT. It is translated as CASSIAQITTEAFF. Full variable domain (remainder filled in from reference TRBV19 and TRBJ1-1): DGGITQSPKYLFRKEGQNVTLSCEQNLNHDAMYWYRQDPGQGLRLIYYSQIVNDFQKGDIAEGYSVSREKKESFPLTVTSAQKNPTAFYLCASSIAQITTEAFFGQGTRLTVV.

The genes are TRBV6-2 or TRBV6-3 and TRBJ2-2; D remains unclear. The CDR3 is 14 residues long. Deletions cut 2 bases from V and 7 bases from J, with 11 bases between. Germline values: CDR1 MNHEY, CDR2 SVGEGT. In nucleotides, the CDR3 is TGTGCCAGCAGTTACCCCTCAAGAAGCGGGGAGCTGTTTTTT. Its protein product is CASSYPSRSGELFF.

The rearrangement links TRBV18 to TRBJ1-3, with a weak D call TRBD1 (6 bases). The V and J ends lost 6 bases and 0 bases respectively, with 24 bases between them. In germline, CDR1 is KGHSH, CDR2 LQKENI. CDR3 size: 19 residues. The CDR3 protein is CASSLRGVTGPSSGNTIYF. DNA for the CDR3: TGTGCCAGCTCCCTAAGGGGGGTAACAGGCCCGAGCTCTGGAAACACCATATATTTT.